This T cell receptor beta chain was sequenced during a study of blood T cells in healthy people across ages. Study information: Capture via template switching afforded approximately one barcoded beta molecule per two T cells.

The table lists this clonotype with a few counts. Individuals who donated were healthy Caucasians from Russia aged 6 to 90. Extractions gave at least 5.5 micrograms of total RNA per sample. Using a J-beta primer mix together with a sample-barcoded 5' primer, a second PCR was run for roughly 6 to 12 cycles. A minimum of 2.5 million CDR3-containing paired-end reads was obtained for each sample. TCRdb re-called the 5' RACE reads with MiXCR, one entry per CDR3 protein. Among over 600,000 distinct CDR3 sequences listed, roughly three fifths were seen once. J was trimmed by 7 bases and V by 4 bases; bases with no gene match: 9. From germline, CDR1 is SGDLS and CDR2 YYNGEE. The CDR3 extends over 15 amino acids.

This sequence was found in a man aged 35-49 years in good health. The material sequenced was blood. The chain uses TRBV9 and TRBJ2-1; 9 bases agree with TRBD2. CDR3 DNA sequence: TGTGCCAGCAGCCATAGCGGGGGCGCTCAGAATGAGCAGTTCTTC. Encoded protein: CASSHSGGAQNEQFF.